This TCR beta chain was captured in a study of T cell responses to AZD1222 COVID-19 vaccine. Across the study: The analysis combined second doses at about 4 or about 12 weeks.

Measured with immunoSEQ multiplex PCR; TCRdb has only the in-frame clones, and not every one. The sample yields 100,000 to 150,000 clones, about 88% seen once. Study-level results: Within unmutated variant regions lay the reported targets of nearly half of spike-specific TCRs. Samples come after the peak T cell response, not at day 14.

For this clone: No antigen is known for it.

Germline V gene lookup returns CDR1 SGHNT and CDR2 YYREEE (reference sequence). This CDR3 comprises 16 residues. V dropped 0 bases and J dropped 1 base, with 11 bases sitting between them. The input for sequencing was peripheral blood, taken on day 0 of AZD1222 vaccination. This clonotype was sampled from an adult in good health. The rearrangement links TRBV5-4 to TRBJ1-3, with D maybe TRBD1 (5 bases). The CDR3 loop reads CASSLEKGLSGNTIYF. CDR3 DNA sequence: TGTGCCAGCAGCTTGGAGAAGGGGCTATCTGGAAACACCATATATTTT.